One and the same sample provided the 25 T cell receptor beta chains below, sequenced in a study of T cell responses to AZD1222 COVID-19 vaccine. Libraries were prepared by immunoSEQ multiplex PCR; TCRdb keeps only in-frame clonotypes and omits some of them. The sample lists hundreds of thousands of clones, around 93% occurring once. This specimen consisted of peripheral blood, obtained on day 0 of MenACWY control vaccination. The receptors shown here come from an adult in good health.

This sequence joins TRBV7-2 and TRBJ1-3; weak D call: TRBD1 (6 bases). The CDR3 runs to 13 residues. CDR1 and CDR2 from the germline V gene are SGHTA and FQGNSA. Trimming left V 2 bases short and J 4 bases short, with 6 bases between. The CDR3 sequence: CASSLRGGNTIYF. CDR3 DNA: TGTGCCAGCAGCTTAAGGGGGGGAAACACCATATATTTT.

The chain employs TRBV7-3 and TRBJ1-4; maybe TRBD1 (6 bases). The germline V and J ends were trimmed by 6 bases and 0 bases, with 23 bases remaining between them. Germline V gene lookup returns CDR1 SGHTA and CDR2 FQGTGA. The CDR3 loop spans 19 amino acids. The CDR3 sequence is CASSLRTSGDSTTNEKLFF. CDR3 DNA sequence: TGTGCCAGCAGTCTTCGAACCTCAGGGGATTCTACAACTAATGAAAAACTGTTTTTT.

The CDR3 region has the DNA TGTGCCAGCAGCTTAGAACTACTAGCGGGGGGGCGAGAGACCCAGTACTTC. This translates into CASSLELLAGGRETQYF. The rearrangement links TRBV7-2 to TRBJ2-5; TRBD2 matches at 13 bases. Unmatched junction bases numbered 6, after V lost 1 base and J lost 4 bases. The CDR3 length is 17 residues. In germline, CDR1 is SGHTA, CDR2 FQGNSA. The full variable domain, in which reference TRBV7-2 and TRBJ2-5 provide the parts outside the CDR3, is GAGVSQSPSNKVTEKGKDVELRCDPISGHTALYWYRQSLGQGLEFLIYFQGNSAPDKSGLPSDRFSAERTGGSVSTLTIQRTQQEDSAVYLCASSLELLAGGRETQYFGPGTRLLVL.

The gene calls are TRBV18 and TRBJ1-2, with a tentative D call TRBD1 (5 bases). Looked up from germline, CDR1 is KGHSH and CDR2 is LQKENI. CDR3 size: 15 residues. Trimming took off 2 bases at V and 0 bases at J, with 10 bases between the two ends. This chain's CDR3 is CASSPGTRSNYGYTF. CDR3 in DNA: TGTGCCAGCTCACCAGGGACTAGATCTAACTATGGCTACACCTTC.

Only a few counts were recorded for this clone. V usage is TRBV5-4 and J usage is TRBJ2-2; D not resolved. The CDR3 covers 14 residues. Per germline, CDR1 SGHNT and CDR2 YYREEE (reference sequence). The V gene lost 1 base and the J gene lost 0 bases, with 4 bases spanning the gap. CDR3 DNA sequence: TGTGCCAGCAGCTTGAGATCGAACACCGGGGAGCTGTTTTTT. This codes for CASSLRSNTGELFF.

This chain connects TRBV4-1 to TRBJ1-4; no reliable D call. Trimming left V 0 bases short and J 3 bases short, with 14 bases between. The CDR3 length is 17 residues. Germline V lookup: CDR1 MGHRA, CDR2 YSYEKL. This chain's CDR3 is CASSQDLWPRANEKLFF. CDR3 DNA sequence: TGCGCCAGCAGCCAAGATCTTTGGCCGAGGGCTAATGAAAAACTGTTTTTT.

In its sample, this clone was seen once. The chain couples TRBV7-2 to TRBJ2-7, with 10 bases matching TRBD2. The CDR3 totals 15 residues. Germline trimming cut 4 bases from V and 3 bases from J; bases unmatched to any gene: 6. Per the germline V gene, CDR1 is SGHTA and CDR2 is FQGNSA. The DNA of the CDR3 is TGTGCCAGCAGCTCCCAAGGGACTAGCGTCTACGAGCAGTACTTC. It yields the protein CASSSQGTSVYEQYF.

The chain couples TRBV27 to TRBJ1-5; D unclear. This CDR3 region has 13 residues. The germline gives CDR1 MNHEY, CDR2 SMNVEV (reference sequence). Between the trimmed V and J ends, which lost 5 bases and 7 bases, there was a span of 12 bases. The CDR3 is CASSPAPEQPQHF. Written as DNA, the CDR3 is TGTGCCAGCAGTCCTGCCCCAGAGCAGCCCCAGCATTTT.

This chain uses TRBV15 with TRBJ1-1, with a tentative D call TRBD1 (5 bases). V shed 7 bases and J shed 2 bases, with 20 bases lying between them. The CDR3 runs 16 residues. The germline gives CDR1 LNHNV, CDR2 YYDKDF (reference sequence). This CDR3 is CATIPTRTQGNTEAFF. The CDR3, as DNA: TGTGCCACCATACCGACACGTACCCAGGGCAACACTGAAGCTTTCTTT.

In DNA form, the CDR3 reads TGTGCCTGGGGTCGGGACAGACCCTATGGCTACACCTTC. As protein: CAWGRDRPYGYTF. This chain uses TRBV30 with TRBJ1-2; the match to TRBD1 covers 7 bases. The CDR3 covers 13 residues. V dropped 5 bases and J dropped 4; count of bases not matched to a gene: 7. Germline values: CDR1 GTSNPN, CDR2 SVGIG (reference sequence).

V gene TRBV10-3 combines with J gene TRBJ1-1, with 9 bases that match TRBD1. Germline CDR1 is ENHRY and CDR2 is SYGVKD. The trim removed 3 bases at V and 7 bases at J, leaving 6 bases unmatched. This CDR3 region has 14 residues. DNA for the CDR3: TGTGCCATCAGTGACCGGGACAGGGCGTTTGAAGCTTTCTTT. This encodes CAISDRDRAFEAFF.

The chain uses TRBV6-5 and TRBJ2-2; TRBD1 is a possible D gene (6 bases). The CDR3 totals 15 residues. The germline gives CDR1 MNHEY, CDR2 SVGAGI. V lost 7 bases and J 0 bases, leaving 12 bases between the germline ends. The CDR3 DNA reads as TGTGCCAGCAAACTCGGACAGTCGAACACCGGGGAGCTGTTTTTT. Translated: CASKLGQSNTGELFF.

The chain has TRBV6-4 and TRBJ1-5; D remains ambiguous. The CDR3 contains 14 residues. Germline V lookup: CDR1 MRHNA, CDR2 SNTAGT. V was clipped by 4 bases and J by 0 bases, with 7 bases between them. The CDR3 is CASSAEYSNQPQHF. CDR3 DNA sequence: TGTGCCAGCAGTGCAGAGTATAGCAATCAGCCCCAGCATTTT.

CDR3 coding DNA: TGTGCCAGCAGTGAAAGCGCCGCGGCAAATCAGCCCCAGCATTTT. This gives the protein CASSESAAANQPQHF. The chain combines TRBV6-1 with TRBJ1-5; D gene unclear. The CDR3 has 15 residues. Germline assignment: CDR1 MNHNS and CDR2 SASEGT. The germline V and J ends were trimmed by 2 bases and 4 bases, with 12 bases remaining between them.

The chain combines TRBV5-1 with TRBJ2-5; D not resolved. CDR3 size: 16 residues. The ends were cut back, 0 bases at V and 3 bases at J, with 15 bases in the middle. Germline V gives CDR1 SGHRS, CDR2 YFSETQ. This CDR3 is CASSLGAASAKETQYF. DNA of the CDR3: TGCGCCAGCAGCTTGGGGGCAGCAAGCGCGAAAGAGACCCAGTACTTC.

In nucleotides, the CDR3 is TGTGCCAGCAGCTTGCGGGGGGCCTCTCATCAGCCCCAGCATTTT. This codes for CASSLRGASHQPQHF. This rearrangement joins TRBV5-6 to TRBJ1-5; TRBD1 is a possible D gene (6 bases). The CDR3 is made up of 15 amino acids. Germline CDR1 and CDR2: SGHDT and YYEEEE. Trimming cost V 1 base and J 5 bases, with 13 bases left between them.

The CDR3 region is CASSYGHHMNTEAFF. The DNA of the CDR3 is TGTGCCAGCAGCTACGGACACCACATGAACACTGAAGCTTTCTTT. The chain has TRBV5-5 and TRBJ1-1; a possible D gene is TRBD1 (5 bases). This CDR3 contains 15 residues. V lost 3 bases to trimming and J lost 0 bases, with 12 bases between them. Germline CDR1 is SGHKS and CDR2 is YYEKEE (reference sequence). The full variable domain, rest sourced from reference TRBV5-5 and TRBJ1-1, is DAGVTQSPTHLIKTRGQQVTLRCSPISGHKSVSWYQQVLGQGPQFIFQYYEKEERGRGNFPDRFSARQFPNYSSELNVNALLLGDSALYLCASSYGHHMNTEAFFGQGTRLTVV.

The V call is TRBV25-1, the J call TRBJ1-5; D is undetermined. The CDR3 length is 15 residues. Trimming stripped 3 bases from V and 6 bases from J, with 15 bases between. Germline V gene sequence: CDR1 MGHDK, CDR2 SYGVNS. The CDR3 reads CASSESGILAQPQHF. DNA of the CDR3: TGTGCCAGCAGTGAGAGTGGGATTTTAGCTCAGCCCCAGCATTTT.

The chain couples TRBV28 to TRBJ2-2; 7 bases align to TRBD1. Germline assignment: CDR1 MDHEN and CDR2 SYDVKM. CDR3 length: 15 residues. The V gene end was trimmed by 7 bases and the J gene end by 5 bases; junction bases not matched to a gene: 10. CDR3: CASNPTGDSTGELFF. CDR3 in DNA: TGTGCCAGCAATCCCACAGGGGATAGTACCGGGGAGCTGTTTTTT.

This chain's CDR3 is CASSLTTRTSEGDEQFF. The CDR3 DNA sequence: TGTGCCAGCAGCCTCACAACGCGGACTAGCGAAGGGGATGAGCAGTTCTTC. The chain carries TRBV4-2 and TRBJ2-1, with 9 bases aligning to TRBD2. Per germline, CDR1 LGHNA and CDR2 YNFKEQ. The ends lost 4 bases at V and 8 bases at J; junction bases unmatched: 15. The CDR3 is 17 residues long.

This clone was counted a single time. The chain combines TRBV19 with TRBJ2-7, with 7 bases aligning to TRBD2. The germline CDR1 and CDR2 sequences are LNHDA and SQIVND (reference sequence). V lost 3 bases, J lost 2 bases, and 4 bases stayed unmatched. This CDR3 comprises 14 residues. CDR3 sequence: CASSIGGETYEQYF. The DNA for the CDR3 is TGTGCCAGTAGTATTGGGGGGGAAACCTACGAGCAGTACTTC.

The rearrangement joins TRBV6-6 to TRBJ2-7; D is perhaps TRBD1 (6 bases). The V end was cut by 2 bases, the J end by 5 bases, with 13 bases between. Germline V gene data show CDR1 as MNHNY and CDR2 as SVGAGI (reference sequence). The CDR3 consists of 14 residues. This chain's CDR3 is CASSYRDMVHEQYF. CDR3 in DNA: TGTGCCAGCAGTTACCGGGACATGGTCCACGAGCAGTACTTC.

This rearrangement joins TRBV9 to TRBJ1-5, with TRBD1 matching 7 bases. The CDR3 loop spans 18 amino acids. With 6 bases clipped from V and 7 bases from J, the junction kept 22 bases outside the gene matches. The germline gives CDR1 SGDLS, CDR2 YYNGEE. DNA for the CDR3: TGTGCCAGCATCCCCCCGCGGACAGGATCTCTCACGAGCCAGCCCCAGCATTTT. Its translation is CASIPPRTGSLTSQPQHF.

The CDR3 nucleotides read TGTGCCAGCAGCTTAGGACAGGGGGCGGTATCTGGTGGCTACACCTTC. Residues: CASSLGQGAVSGGYTF. The J gene is TRBJ1-2, the V gene TRBV7-9, with TRBD1 matching 10 bases. The CDR3 is 16 residues long. The J segment lost 7 bases and the V segment lost 1 base, leaving 9 bases of the junction unmatched. The germline V gene encodes CDR1 SEHNR and CDR2 FQNEAQ (reference sequence).

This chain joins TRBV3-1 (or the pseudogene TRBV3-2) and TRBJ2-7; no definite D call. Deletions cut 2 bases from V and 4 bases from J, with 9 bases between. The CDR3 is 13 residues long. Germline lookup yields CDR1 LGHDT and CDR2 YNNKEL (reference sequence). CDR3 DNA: TGTGCCAGCAGCCAATCGGGCACGTACGAGCAGTACTTC. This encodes CASSQSGTYEQYF.